One and the same sample provided the 20 T cell receptor beta chains below, sequenced in a study of T cells in Graves' hyperthyroidism and ophthalmopathy. It was RNA transcripts that yielded the amplified TCR beta CDR3 regions. TCR CDR3 underwent first-round RT-PCR with the HTBI primer set. MiXCR, run by TCRdb on the multiplex PCR reads, gives a single entry per CDR3 protein. The data contain some 370,000 distinct CDR3 sequences, roughly a sixth of them singletons. The sample was blood. The receptors here all came from a woman aged 25 to 45 with Graves' hyperthyroidism that later progressed to Graves' ophthalmopathy.

This sequence joins TRBV4-2 and TRBJ2-5; D may be TRBD2 (6 bases). The germline CDR1 and CDR2 sequences are LGHNA and YNFKEQ. Trimming took off 3 bases at V and 2 bases at J, with 13 bases between the two ends. This CDR3 contains 15 residues. The CDR3, as DNA: TGTGCCAGCAGCCAGGGGTCTAGCGAACAAGAGACCCAGTACTTC. This encodes CASSQGSSEQETQYF.

This clonotype is medium-sized. CDR3 in amino acids: CASSVRSDSSREQYF. The DNA for the CDR3 is TGTGCCAGCAGTGTGCGGAGTGATAGTAGCCGCGAGCAGTACTTC. The rearrangement joins TRBV2 to TRBJ2-7; D ambiguous. The CDR3 is 15 residues long. Germline CDR1 SNHLY, CDR2 FYNNEI. V shed 4 bases and J shed 6 bases, with 19 bases lying between them.

This clonotype was observed a few times. The rearrangement uses TRBV19 and TRBJ2-3, with 8 positions matching TRBD2. Germline trimming cut 6 bases from V and 4 bases from J; bases unmatched to any gene: 12. The germline CDR1 and CDR2 sequences are LNHDA and SQIVND (reference sequence). CDR3 length equals 16 residues. In DNA, the CDR3 is TGTGCCAGTAGGACCTGGGAGCGGGAGAGTGCAGATACGCAGTATTTT. Residues: CASRTWERESADTQYF.

This clonotype was seen a few times. The V call is TRBV12-3 or TRBV12-4, the J call TRBJ2-7; D unclear. V was pared by 6 bases and J by 1 base, with 19 bases between. This CDR3 has 16 residues. The CDR3 DNA is TGTGCCAGCAGCGACGGCCTACTCGCTTCGTCCTACGAGCAGTACTTC. Encoded protein: CASSDGLLASSYEQYF.

This clonotype was detected many times. The CDR3 nucleotides read TGCGCCAGCAGCTTGACGGGGCCGAACACCGGGGAGCTGTTTTTT. It specifies CASSLTGPNTGELFF. The V call is TRBV5-1, the J call TRBJ2-2, with D perhaps matching TRBD1 or TRBD2 (5 bases each). Per germline, CDR1 SGHRS and CDR2 YFSETQ. This CDR3 comprises 15 residues. The ends were cut back, 1 base at V and 0 bases at J, with 7 bases in the middle.

There are many counts of this clonotype. V usage is TRBV6-6 and J usage is TRBJ1-4; D call uncertain. This CDR3 has 18 amino acids. Looked up from germline, CDR1 is MNHNY and CDR2 is SVGAGI (reference sequence). Trimming shortened V by 0 bases and J by 1 base, and 15 bases separated the two germline ends. CDR3 bases: TGTGCCAGCAGTTACTCGAATGGGCGGACCGTAACTAATGAAAAACTGTTTTTT. Amino acid sequence: CASSYSNGRTVTNEKLFF.

This clonotype has at least ten counts. The chain combines TRBV15 with TRBJ1-2, with D maybe TRBD1 (6 bases). With 5 bases removed from V and 3 bases from J, the gap between germline ends came to 16 bases. CDR1 and CDR2 from the germline V gene are LNHNV and YYDKDF (reference sequence). CDR3 size: 15 residues. CDR3 bases: TGTGCCACCAGCGCAGAGGAAGGGGGGGACTATGGCTACACCTTC. The encoded protein is CATSAEEGGDYGYTF.

In this sample, this clonotype turned up a few times. With a much larger clone just one base away, this may be a read error. This chain connects TRBV5-4 to TRBJ2-7, with 10 bases that match TRBD2. The V and J ends lost 5 bases and 2 bases, in that order; junction bases with no gene match: 13. CDR1 SGHNT and CDR2 YYREEE come from the germline V gene (reference sequence). The CDR3 is 17 residues long. In DNA form, the CDR3 reads TGTGCCAGCAGTGAGGATGTTAGCGGGAGGACCACCTACGAGCAGTACTTC. Its protein product is CASSEDVSGRTTYEQYF. The full variable domain, rest sourced from reference TRBV5-4 and TRBJ2-7, is ETGVTQSPTHLIKTRGQQVTLRCSSQSGHNTVSWYQQALGQGPQFIFQYYREEENGRGNFPPRFSGLQFPNYSSELNVNALELDDSALYLCASSEDVSGRTTYEQYFGPGTRLTVT.

This clonotype was picked up many times. The chain combines TRBV27 with TRBJ2-3, with D unresolved. CDR3 length: 14 residues. Trimming left V 2 bases short and J 3 bases short, with 9 bases between. From germline, CDR1 is MNHEY and CDR2 SMNVEV (reference sequence). CDR3 in DNA: TGTGCCAGCAGTTTAAATCGGGTGACAGATACGCAGTATTTT. This sequence encodes CASSLNRVTDTQYF.

This clonotype was recorded at least ten times. The rearrangement joins TRBV28 to TRBJ2-1; D unclear. Between the trimmed V and J ends, which lost 11 bases and 1 base, there was a span of 12 bases. CDR3 length equals 13 residues. In germline, CDR1 is MDHEN, CDR2 SYDVKM. CDR3 protein: CAAGKESYNEQFF. Here the CDR3 DNA reads TGTGCCGCCGGCAAGGAGTCCTACAATGAGCAGTTCTTC.

This clonotype was counted at least ten times. The chain couples TRBV13 to TRBJ1-2; D is unclear. The CDR3 loop spans 14 amino acids. The V end lost 5 bases, the J end lost 6 bases, and 16 bases lay between the germline ends. Germline lookup yields CDR1 PRHDT and CDR2 FYEKMQ (reference sequence). CDR3 sequence reads: CASSPQTIFDGYTF. CDR3 DNA: TGTGCCAGCAGCCCACAAACGATTTTTGATGGCTACACCTTC.

The chain uses TRBV3-1 and TRBJ1-4, with D perhaps matching TRBD1 (5 bases). This CDR3 has 16 residues. With 4 bases removed from V and 3 bases from J, the gap between germline ends came to 15 bases. Germline lookup yields CDR1 LGHDT and CDR2 YNNKEL (reference sequence). In nucleotides, the CDR3 is TGTGCCAGCAGCCCCACCTGGACGGGACCTAATGAAAAACTGTTTTTT. Amino acids: CASSPTWTGPNEKLFF. Together with reference TRBV3-1 and TRBJ1-4, the CDR3 gives the full variable domain: DTAVSQTPKYLVTQMGNDKSIKCEQNLGHDTMYWYKQDSKKFLKIMFSYNNKELIINETVPNRFSPKSPDKAHLNLHINSLELGDSAVYFCASSPTWTGPNEKLFFGSGTQLSVL.

This clonotype showed up just a few times. The rearrangement uses TRBV2 and TRBJ1-4, with D unresolved. Germline-derived CDR1 and CDR2 are SNHLY and FYNNEI. The V and J ends lost 8 bases and 0 bases respectively, with 7 bases between them. This CDR3 contains 13 residues. CDR3: CASQGPTNEKLFF. The CDR3 DNA is TGTGCCAGCCAAGGCCCAACTAATGAAAAACTGTTTTTT.

This clonotype was picked up many times. The genes are TRBV20-1 and TRBJ2-3, with 7 bases identical to TRBD2. The germline V gene encodes CDR1 DFQATT and CDR2 SNEGSKA (reference sequence). The CDR3 loop spans 12 amino acids. V lost 2 bases, J lost 8 bases, and 4 bases stayed unmatched. For the CDR3, the DNA is TGCAGTGCTAGAAATCCGGGGGGTACGCAGTATTTT. Its protein is CSARNPGGTQYF.

V is TRBV5-1 and J is TRBJ2-7; 8 bases match TRBD1. V was clipped by 6 bases and J by 7 bases; unmatched bases: 12. CDR1 and CDR2 (germline): SGHRS, YFSETQ. The CDR3 is 14 residues long. In DNA form, the CDR3 reads TGCGCCAGCACTATAACAGGGGGAGTGGGGGAGCAGTACTTC. Amino acids: CASTITGGVGEQYF. The full variable domain, completed using reference TRBV5-1 and TRBJ2-7, is KAGVTQTPRYLIKTRGQQVTLSCSPISGHRSVSWYQQTPGQGLQFLFEYFSETQRNKGNFPGRFSGRQFSNSRSEMNVSTLELGDSALYLCASTITGGVGEQYFGPGTRLTVT.

In its sample, this clonotype was seen a few times. The chain employs TRBV27 and TRBJ2-7, with 7 bases identical to TRBD2. Germline lookup yields CDR1 MNHEY and CDR2 SMNVEV (reference sequence). V gave up 8 bases and J gave up 7 bases; unmatched junction bases: 11. The CDR3 covers 13 residues. In nucleotides, the CDR3 is TGTGCCAGCGGCGGACTAGAGGCTCGTGAGCAGTACTTC. Protein product: CASGGLEAREQYF.

This clonotype was counted many times. DNA for the CDR3: TGTGCCAGCAGCTTAGGCGTCGGCACAGATACGCAGTATTTT. Amino acids: CASSLGVGTDTQYF. The V and J genes are TRBV11-2 and TRBJ2-3; D call uncertain. V lost 1 base and J 1 base, leaving 6 bases between the germline ends. The CDR3 runs 14 residues. CDR1 and CDR2 (germline): SGHAT, FQNNGV.

This clonotype occurred a few times. This sequence joins TRBV4-1 and TRBJ2-7; 8 bases are a match to TRBD2. Germline values: CDR1 MGHRA, CDR2 YSYEKL. The trim removed 0 bases at V and 3 bases at J, leaving 4 bases unmatched. This CDR3 spans 15 amino acids. The CDR3 DNA follows: TGCGCCAGCAGCCAAGATCTTGCGGGGGGCTACGAGCAGTACTTC. This translates into CASSQDLAGGYEQYF.

A few counts support this clonotype. The chain has TRBV7-9 and TRBJ1-4; D gene ambiguous. CDR1 and CDR2 from the germline V gene are SEHNR and FQNEAQ (reference sequence). The CDR3 has 15 residues. V was clipped by 2 bases and J by 7 bases, with 14 bases between them. The CDR3 DNA reads as TGTGCCAGCAGCTTATATCGAGAAGTGGGTGAAAAACTGTTTTTT. Its translation: CASSLYREVGEKLFF.

This clonotype was counted ten times or more. V and J are TRBV2 and TRBJ1-5; weak D call: TRBD1 (5 bases). CDR1 is SNHLY, CDR2 FYNNEI, per germline. The CDR3 is made up of 15 amino acids. The V gene lost 7 bases and the J gene lost 0 bases, with 13 bases spanning the gap. CDR3 bases: TGTGCCAGCACCCCGGGGGTCTATAGCAATCAGCCCCAGCATTTT. Translation: CASTPGVYSNQPQHF.